The clone carrying this T cell receptor (beta chain) has just a few counts. Its matching antigen is unknown. This specimen comes from a study of CD8 T cells in ankylosing spondylitis. Researchers built TCR beta libraries using quantitative 5'-RACE with molecular barcodes. TCRdb passed the 5' RACE reads through MiXCR, listing each CDR3 protein once. The data show 200,000 to 250,000 distinct CDR3 sequences, with roughly 18% seen just once and about 44% held by the top ten. General study points: According to the report, clones linked to the disease were significantly enriched in matched synovial fluid samples taken from ankylosing spondylitis patients. Disease-associated clonotypes exhibited CD8+ identity and were relatively infrequent in peripheral blood. Ankylosing spondylitis blood seemed to carry a telltale TCR beta motif made of under ten highly homologous variants.

The CDR3 extends over 11 amino acids. CDR1 is MNHNY, CDR2 SVGAGI, per germline (reference sequence). Between the trimmed V and J ends, which lost 8 bases and 4 bases, there was a span of 8 bases. The sequencing input was blood, either unsorted or a sorted T cell fraction (not recorded which). This sequence originates from a male donor with ankylosing spondylitis. V usage is TRBV6-6 and J usage is TRBJ1-2; D ambiguous. Here the CDR3 reads CASAETYGYTF. The CDR3 nucleotides read TGTGCCAGCGCAGAGACCTATGGCTACACCTTC.